What follows is one T cell receptor beta chain and its context. These data originate in a study of blood T cell repertoires in COVID-19. On the study more broadly: PBMCs, B-cell-depleted T cells, or T cells provided the cDNA or gDNA that made up the material.

As handled by the study authors: Quantification of nucleated cells was approximated via reference gene primer amplification. The protocol was immunoSEQ multiplex PCR, while the TCRdb copy is restricted to in-frame clones and leaves out a portion. V and J calls and clone size are copied from that table; D and trimming were computed from the DNA. The sample lists approximately 150,000 clones, 80% to 90% occurring once. Germline V lookup: CDR1 MDHEN, CDR2 SYDVKM. Trimming removed 2 bases at V and 7 bases at J, with 12 bases between. The CDR3 extends over 15 amino acids. The source material was peripheral blood. The chain has TRBV28 and TRBJ1-6; no firm D call. The clonotype was recovered from a man aged 65 to 85 with acute or convalescent COVID-19. The CDR3 sequence: CASSLNGGRNSPLHF. CDR3 in DNA: TGTGCCAGCAGTTTAAACGGTGGGAGGAATTCACCCCTCCACTTT.